The T cell receptor beta chain under discussion was sequenced for a study of blood T cell repertoires in COVID-19. Overall study context: PBMCs, B-cell-depleted T cells, or T cells were the source of the cDNA or gDNA that made up the material.

Measured with immunoSEQ multiplex PCR; TCRdb has only the in-frame clones, and not every one. The table lists approximately 260,000 clones, 75% to 90% of them singletons, with around 4.6% in the top ten. Trimming pared 4 bases from V and 6 bases from J, leaving 18 bases between. CDR1 and CDR2 (germline): MNHEY, SVGAGI. The CDR3 extends over 15 amino acids. Sequenced input: peripheral blood. The chain has TRBV6-5 and TRBJ1-2; D possibly corresponds to TRBD1 (6 bases). The clonotype originates from a woman aged 40 to 50 who had recovered from COVID-19. DNA of the CDR3: TGTGCCAGCAGTTCAGCCGTCACCGGACAGCATGGCTACACCTTC. This gives the protein CASSSAVTGQHGYTF.